The 25 T cell receptor beta chains presented below share a single source sample, sequenced in a study of CD8 T cells in ankylosing spondylitis. Study-level findings and limits: Apparently characteristic of ankylosing spondylitis blood was a TCR beta motif (about eight highly homologous variants).

Their antigens remain unidentified. TCRdb itself ran the 5' RACE reads through MiXCR, one entry per CDR3 protein. The data show about 700,000 distinct CDR3 sequences, 15% to 20% seen once. Material for sequencing was blood, either unsorted or a sorted T cell fraction (not recorded which). Receptor source: a male donor with ankylosing spondylitis.

The chain is built from TRBV7-9 and TRBJ2-5; 8 bases align to TRBD1. The CDR3 spans 15 residues. With 6 bases clipped from V and 5 bases from J, the junction kept 11 bases outside the gene matches. The germline CDR1 and CDR2 sequences are SEHNR and FQNEAQ (reference sequence). The CDR3 nucleotides are TGTGCCAGCAGTCCACCGACAGGGGTTGGGGAGACCCAGTACTTC. This codes for CASSPPTGVGETQYF.

J is TRBJ2-3 and V is TRBV29-1; 7 bases are shared with TRBD2. This CDR3 is 15 amino acids long. V dropped 6 bases and J dropped 0; count of bases not matched to a gene: 9. Germline V gene sequence: CDR1 SQVTM, CDR2 ANQGSEA. In nucleotides, the CDR3 is TGCAGCGTAGCGGGAAGCGAAACTAGCACAGATACGCAGTATTTT. Translated, it gives CSVAGSETSTDTQYF.

The rearrangement joins TRBV5-1 to TRBJ2-5; D ambiguous. Germline CDR1 SGHRS, CDR2 YFSETQ. The V and J ends lost 0 bases and 5 bases respectively, with 8 bases between them. The CDR3 is 13 amino acids. CDR3 nucleotides: TGCGCCAGCAGCTTGGACCGGGTGGAGACCCAGTACTTC. Translation gives CASSLDRVETQYF.

V and J are TRBV6-1 and TRBJ1-1; no firm D call. The germline gives CDR1 MNHNS, CDR2 SASEGT. Trimming pared 8 bases from V and 0 bases from J, leaving 13 bases between. The CDR3 runs to 14 residues. The CDR3 DNA sequence: TGTGCCAGCGGCCGAGAAAACCTGAACACTGAAGCTTTCTTT. Encoded protein: CASGRENLNTEAFF.

This clonotype was found a few times. The chain is built from TRBV5-6 and TRBJ1-1; maybe TRBD1 (5 bases). Trimming left V 4 bases short and J 7 bases short, with 14 bases between. The CDR3 covers 13 residues. In germline, CDR1 is SGHDT, CDR2 YYEEEE. CDR3 nucleotide sequence: TGTGCCAGCAGCATTGGCCGGAGGGGTGAAGCTTTCTTT. Translating it yields CASSIGRRGEAFF.

The chain couples TRBV18 to TRBJ2-2; tentative D call: TRBD2 (6 bases). The V gene lost 6 bases and the J gene lost 0 bases, with 14 bases spanning the gap. Germline assignment: CDR1 KGHSH and CDR2 LQKENI. The CDR3 spans 16 residues. CDR3 nucleotide sequence: TGTGCCAGCTCCTTCTTTTCGGGGGCGAACACCGGGGAGCTGTTTTTT. Its protein product is CASSFFSGANTGELFF.

This chain connects TRBV20-1 to TRBJ2-7; 7 bases fit TRBD1. The CDR3 is 14 residues long. Germline V gene data show CDR1 as DFQATT and CDR2 as SNEGSKA (reference sequence). V was clipped by 3 bases and J by 2 bases; unmatched bases: 7. The CDR3 bases are TGCAGTGCTAGCCGGGACAGTTACCCCTACGAGCAGTACTTC. Translating gives CSASRDSYPYEQYF.

This clonotype was seen at least ten times. The junction departs from the called germline gene at one end, perhaps through a read error. Here the CDR3 reads CASSLAANTGELFF. The CDR3 DNA reads as TGTGCCAGCAGCTTAGCGGCAAACACCGGGGAGCTGTTTTTT. The chain uses TRBV5-1 and TRBJ2-2; possible D gene TRBD2, 6 bases. CDR3 length equals 14 residues. CDR1 is SGHRS and CDR2 is YFSETQ in the germline V gene.

The chain joins TRBV27 to TRBJ1-6; no definite D call. The V gene lost 3 bases and the J gene lost 7 bases, with 4 bases spanning the gap. Germline CDR1 is MNHEY and CDR2 is SMNVEV (reference sequence). The CDR3 length is 12 residues. The CDR3 protein is CASSLWNSPLHF. CDR3 coding DNA: TGTGCCAGCAGTTTGTGGAATTCACCCCTCCACTTT.

This clonotype was recorded a few times. V is TRBV20-1 and J is TRBJ2-1; TRBD2 matches at 12 bases. Trimming took 5 bases from V and 1 from J; bases not matched to a gene: 6. The germline CDR1 and CDR2 sequences are DFQATT and SNEGSKA (reference sequence). This CDR3 contains 16 residues. The CDR3: CSAQTSGSLSYNEQFF. The CDR3 region has the DNA TGCAGTGCTCAGACTAGCGGGAGCCTATCCTACAATGAGCAGTTCTTC.

The chain carries TRBV12-3 or TRBV12-4 and TRBJ1-2, with a tentative D call TRBD1 (5 bases). The ends were cut back, 2 bases at V and 3 bases at J, with 13 bases in the middle. CDR3 length equals 15 residues. CDR3 nucleotides: TGTGCCAGCAGTTTAACCCCCTGGGGGGACTATGGCTACACCTTC. This gives the protein CASSLTPWGDYGYTF.

For this clonotype: A junction end diverges from the germline sequence, so it may reflect a read error. This chain joins TRBV7-7 and TRBJ1-3; D not certain. The CDR3 length is 13 residues. Per germline, CDR1 SSHAT and CDR2 FNYEAQ (reference sequence). CDR3 coding DNA: TGTGCTAGCAGCGACGGACTGGAAAACACCATATATTTT. It specifies CASSDGLENTIYF.

This clonotype occurred a few times. The rearrangement joins TRBV14 to TRBJ1-2; 10 bases are a match to TRBD1. V was clipped by 0 bases and J by 8 bases; unmatched bases: 6. The germline CDR1 and CDR2 sequences are SGHDN and FVKESK. The CDR3 loop spans 15 amino acids. The chain's CDR3 is CASSQDRDRGRGYTF. As DNA, the CDR3 is TGTGCCAGCAGCCAAGACAGGGACAGGGGAAGGGGCTACACCTTC.

This clonotype was counted between two and nine times. This chain joins TRBV7-2 and TRBJ2-2, with no clear D. The CDR3 spans 16 residues. From germline, CDR1 is SGHTA and CDR2 FQGNSA. V lost 1 base to trimming and J lost 0 bases, with 9 bases between them. The CDR3 DNA follows: TGTGCCAGCAGCTTAGGGGTTAGGTCGAACACCGGGGAGCTGTTTTTT. Encoded protein: CASSLGVRSNTGELFF.

This clonotype was counted only a few times. J is TRBJ2-2 and V is TRBV6-1; 9 nucleotides agree with TRBD1. Germline lookup yields CDR1 MNHNS and CDR2 SASEGT. V shed 6 bases, J shed 6 bases, and the junction held 8 bases outside the gene matches. The CDR3 covers 15 residues. CDR3 in DNA: TGTGCCAGCAGAATCGGGACAGGGTGGGCCGGGGAGCTGTTTTTT. Amino acids: CASRIGTGWAGELFF.

This chain uses TRBV7-4 with TRBJ2-3, with 11 positions matching TRBD2. Germline CDR1 and CDR2: SGHVT and SQSDAQ. This CDR3 comprises 16 residues. The J segment lost 2 bases and the V segment lost 5 bases, leaving 6 bases of the junction unmatched. The CDR3 loop is CASSPGLAEPTDTQYF. The DNA for the CDR3 is TGTGCCAGCAGCCCGGGACTAGCGGAGCCCACAGATACGCAGTATTTT.

In this sample, this clonotype turned up many times. J is TRBJ2-1 and V is TRBV7-9, with a weak D call TRBD1 (7 bases). The length of the CDR3 is 16 residues. V was pared by 5 bases and J by 6 bases, with 20 bases between. Germline values: CDR1 SEHNR, CDR2 FQNEAQ (reference sequence). The CDR3 region has the DNA TGTGCCAGCAGCCACTACAGGGGCGGAGGGGTCAATGAGCAGTTCTTC. It is translated as CASSHYRGGGVNEQFF.

This clonotype was counted a few times. This chain uses TRBV4-2 with TRBJ2-3; no reliable D call. Germline V gene sequence: CDR1 LGHNA, CDR2 YNFKEQ. The germline V and J ends were trimmed by 6 bases and 6 bases, with 10 bases remaining between them. The CDR3 is 12 residues long. This CDR3 reads CASRSGGDTQYF. CDR3 in DNA: TGTGCCAGCAGGTCGGGTGGGGATACGCAGTATTTT.

This chain joins TRBV12-3 or TRBV12-4 and TRBJ1-4; no clear D. The CDR3 loop spans 15 amino acids. V was pared by 6 bases and J by 8 bases, with 19 bases between. CDR3 sequence: CASSSRVGGREKLFF. Here the CDR3 DNA reads TGTGCCAGCAGCTCCCGGGTTGGAGGGAGGGAAAAACTGTTTTTT.

This chain links TRBV12-3 or TRBV12-4 with TRBJ2-1, with TRBD2 matching over 12 bases. The CDR3 loop spans 16 amino acids. The junction had 13 bases not matched to a gene; V was cut back by 7 bases and J by 9 bases. DNA of the CDR3: TGTGCCAGCACCGGGGACCCTAGCGGGAGGGCCGTTGAGCAGTTCTTC. This translates into CASTGDPSGRAVEQFF.

This clonotype was seen a single time. The chain joins TRBV30 to TRBJ2-6; no clear D. V was pared by 1 base and J by 0 bases, with 7 bases between. The CDR3 contains 15 residues. Germline lookup yields CDR1 GTSNPN and CDR2 SVGIG (reference sequence). This CDR3 is CAWSGGNSGANVLTF. The CDR3 DNA sequence: TGTGCCTGGAGTGGTGGGAACTCTGGGGCCAACGTCCTGACTTTC. The entire variable domain, with the rest obtained from reference TRBV30 and TRBJ2-6, is as follows: SQTIHQWPATLVQPVGSPLSLECTVEGTSNPNLYWYRQAAGRGLQLLFYSVGIGQISSEVPQNLSASRPQDRQFILSSKKLLLSDSGFYLCAWSGGNSGANVLTFGAGSRLTVL.

This clonotype was counted between two and nine times. This chain uses TRBV12-3 or TRBV12-4 with TRBJ2-7; 9 bases match TRBD1. The CDR3 consists of 15 residues. V dropped 6 bases and J dropped 6; count of bases not matched to a gene: 12. In DNA form, the CDR3 reads TGTGCCAGCAGGTCTGCCGGGACAGGGAGCGGCGAGCAGTACTTC. Amino acid sequence: CASRSAGTGSGEQYF.

This clonotype has only a few counts. The chain has TRBV7-2 and TRBJ2-4, with 8 bases fitting TRBD2. The V gene end was trimmed by 7 bases and the J gene end by 3 bases; junction bases not matched to a gene: 2. The CDR3 covers 13 residues. CDR1 is SGHTA, CDR2 FQGNSA, per germline. CDR3 loop: CASTRGGKNIQYF. CDR3 bases: TGTGCCAGCACCCGGGGGGGCAAAAACATTCAGTACTTC. Based on the CDR3 plus reference TRBV7-2 and TRBJ2-4, the full variable domain is GAGVSQSPSNKVTEKGKDVELRCDPISGHTALYWYRQSLGQGLEFLIYFQGNSAPDKSGLPSDRFSAERTGGSVSTLTIQRTQQEDSAVYLCASTRGGKNIQYFGAGTRLSVL.

The table lists this clonotype with a few counts. This chain uses TRBV6-1 with TRBJ1-1; D remains unclear. Germline V lookup: CDR1 MNHNS, CDR2 SASEGT. V lost 2 bases and J lost 1, with 8 bases in between. The CDR3 sequence is 14 residues long. This CDR3 is CASSELSPNTEAFF. In DNA, the CDR3 is TGTGCCAGCAGTGAACTTAGTCCGAACACTGAAGCTTTCTTT.

This clonotype was recorded a few times. The chain combines TRBV4-1 with TRBJ2-5; D is unresolved. This CDR3 has 14 residues. V lost 2 bases, J lost 1 base, and 8 bases lay in between. The germline V gene encodes CDR1 MGHRA and CDR2 YSYEKL. The CDR3 DNA reads as TGCGCCAGCAGCCAACCAGGAATCCAAGAGACCCAGTACTTC. Its translation is CASSQPGIQETQYF.